The 20 T cell receptor beta chains below come from one sample, sequenced in a study of spatial heterogeneity in lung cancer. Study-level findings and limits: Expanded alpha and beta TCR counts within tumors tracked tumor mutation counts.

This sample's time point: sample taken at primary tumor resection. These receptors have no identified antigens. A single record per CDR3 protein comes from TCRdb applying MiXCR to the 5' RACE reads. The sample contains around 21,000 distinct CDR3 sequences, 4.8% of which appear only once. The input for sequencing was lung tumor tissue, taken at surgery. The receptors were sampled from a male donor with early-stage non-small cell lung cancer.

This clonotype was observed many times. V is TRBV29-1 and J is TRBJ2-7; possible D gene TRBD1, 5 bases. Trimming took 1 base from V and 7 from J, leaving 11 bases between them. This CDR3 is 12 amino acids long. The V gene's germline CDR1 is SQVTM and CDR2 ANQGSEA. The CDR3 is CSVEGGEVEQYF. CDR3 DNA sequence: TGCAGCGTTGAAGGGGGCGAGGTGGAGCAGTACTTC.

Ten or more counts support this clonotype. V and J are TRBV28 and TRBJ2-1; 11 nucleotides match TRBD2. There are 15 residues in the CDR3. Germline V gives CDR1 MDHEN, CDR2 SYDVKM. V trimming: 2 bases; J trimming: 10 bases; junction bases outside the gene matches: 7. This chain's CDR3 is CASSLTTSGSMEQFF. The CDR3 nucleotides read TGTGCCAGCAGTTTAACCACTAGCGGGAGTATGGAGCAGTTCTTC. The full variable domain, in which reference TRBV28 and TRBJ2-1 provide the parts outside the CDR3, is DVKVTQSSRYLVKRTGEKVFLECVQDMDHENMFWYRQDPGLGLRLIYFSYDVKMKEKGDIPEGYSVSREKKERFSLILESASTNQTSMYLCASSLTTSGSMEQFFGPGTRLTVL.

This clonotype has ten or more counts. The chain joins TRBV4-3 to TRBJ2-1; D is undetermined. In germline, CDR1 is LGHNA, CDR2 YSLEER. The V end lost 3 bases, the J end lost 7 bases, and 10 bases lay between the germline ends. The CDR3 has 13 residues. CDR3 DNA sequence: TGCGCCAGCAGCCAGGTCGGCGCGAATGAGCAGTTCTTC. Encoded protein: CASSQVGANEQFF.

This clonotype was counted many times. The gene calls are TRBV14 and TRBJ2-3; 9 nucleotides agree with TRBD2. The CDR3 runs to 16 residues. Per germline, CDR1 SGHDN and CDR2 FVKESK. The V gene end was trimmed by 4 bases and the J gene end by 8 bases; junction bases not matched to a gene: 13. CDR3 region: CASSRTGTSRPSTQYF. The CDR3 nucleotides are TGTGCCAGCAGCCGCACCGGGACTAGCCGCCCCTCTACGCAGTATTTT. The entire variable domain, with the rest obtained from reference TRBV14 and TRBJ2-3, is as follows: EAGVTQFPSHSVIEKGQTVTLRCDPISGHDNLYWYRRVMGKEIKFLLHFVKESKQDESGMPNNRFLAERTGGTYSTLKVQPAELEDSGVYFCASSRTGTSRPSTQYFGPGTRLTVL.

This clonotype has a count of ten or more. This chain links TRBV7-3 with TRBJ2-1; 10 bases match TRBD1. Germline CDR1 SGHTA, CDR2 FQGTGA. Losses at the gene ends were 5 bases for V and 6 bases for J; bases not matched to a gene: 4. This CDR3 has 14 residues. CDR3 loop: CASSRDRGGNEQFF. CDR3 sequence (DNA): TGTGCCAGCAGCCGGGACAGGGGAGGCAATGAGCAGTTCTTC.

This clonotype occurred many times. The V gene is TRBV24-1, the J gene TRBJ1-5, with unresolved D. Trimming removed 3 bases from V and 0 bases from J, with 8 bases in between. CDR3 length: 15 residues. Germline V CDR1 and CDR2: KGHDR, SFDVKD. CDR3: CATSDPSNSNQPQHF. CDR3 DNA: TGTGCCACCAGTGATCCTTCAAATAGCAATCAGCCCCAGCATTTT.

This clonotype was observed at least ten times. At one boundary the junction diverges from the germline segment, which might be a read error. CDR3 sequence: CASSGGGAGDTQYF. As DNA, the CDR3 is TGTGCCAGCAGCGGCGGGGGGGCTGGCGATACGCAGTATTTT. V is TRBV4-1 and J is TRBJ2-3; 9 bases fit TRBD2. The CDR3 covers 14 residues. Germline values: CDR1 MGHRA, CDR2 YSYEKL.

This clonotype was observed at least ten times. The chain is built from TRBV12-3 or TRBV12-4 and TRBJ2-1, with TRBD2 matching 7 bases. The CDR3 contains 15 residues. Germline trimming cut 7 bases from V and 4 bases from J; bases unmatched to any gene: 10. CDR3 nucleotides: TGTGCCAGCAATCTCGGGGGACTACTTTACAATGAGCAGTTCTTC. Translation: CASNLGGLLYNEQFF.

This clonotype was seen repeatedly, ten times or more. This sequence joins TRBV23-1 and TRBJ1-5, with D unclear. TRBV23-1 is an ORF for which the function is uncertain. The V end was cut by 0 bases, the J end by 0 bases, with 6 bases between. The CDR3 consists of 15 residues. The CDR3 is CASSQSLVSNQPQHF. The CDR3, as DNA: TGCGCCAGCAGTCAATCTTTGGTTAGCAATCAGCCCCAGCATTTT.

There are a few counts of this clonotype. The chain recombines TRBV27 with TRBJ2-3; TRBD2 aligns across 15 bases. V shed 6 bases, J shed 4 bases, and the junction held 11 bases outside the gene matches. This CDR3 region has 18 residues. The germline V gene encodes CDR1 MNHEY and CDR2 SMNVEV (reference sequence). The CDR3 nucleotides are TGTGCCAGCAGCCGGACTAGCGGGGGGGCATCCAGCCCAGATACGCAGTATTTT. This translates into CASSRTSGGASSPDTQYF.

At least ten counts were recorded for this clonotype. This chain connects TRBV6-2 or TRBV6-3 to TRBJ2-2, with TRBD1 as a possible D gene (6 bases). Germline values: CDR1 MNHEY, CDR2 SVGEGT. Trimming stripped 8 bases from V and 6 bases from J, with 7 bases between. There are 11 residues in the CDR3. This CDR3 is CASEGAGELFF. As DNA, the CDR3 is TGTGCCAGCGAGGGGGCCGGGGAGCTGTTTTTT.

This clonotype was detected many times. This chain connects TRBV10-3 to TRBJ1-5; 9 bases fit TRBD1. This CDR3 has 18 residues. Germline loops: CDR1 ENHRY, CDR2 SYGVKD. Trimming took 4 bases from V and 0 from J; bases not matched to a gene: 10. CDR3 amino acids: CAISANPGQGFSNQPQHF. The CDR3 DNA follows: TGTGCCATCAGTGCAAACCCGGGACAGGGTTTTAGCAATCAGCCCCAGCATTTT.

This clonotype is labeled as medium-sized (0.01 to 0.1%). The J gene is TRBJ2-2, the V gene TRBV11-1; D gene ambiguous. In germline, CDR1 is SGHAT, CDR2 FQDESV (reference sequence). The ends were cut back, 5 bases at V and 0 bases at J, with 13 bases in the middle. This CDR3 is 16 amino acids long. The CDR3 DNA sequence: TGTGCCAGCAGCGATCCAGGACGGGCGAACACCGGGGAGCTGTTTTTT. Residues: CASSDPGRANTGELFF.

There are many counts of this clonotype. The chain recombines TRBV7-2 with TRBJ2-1, with TRBD1 identical over 10 bases. This CDR3 has 16 residues. The junction had 11 bases not matched to a gene; V was cut back by 5 bases and J by 7 bases. Germline V lookup: CDR1 SGHTA, CDR2 FQGNSA. Written as DNA, the CDR3 is TGTGCCAGCAGCCTTCGCCCCGGGACAGGGGCTAATGAGCAGTTCTTC. It yields the protein CASSLRPGTGANEQFF.

This clonotype was counted a few times. The V gene is TRBV18, the J gene TRBJ1-5; weak D call: TRBD1 (5 bases). Germline CDR1 reads KGHSH; CDR2 reads LQKENI. Trimming left V 3 bases short and J 2 bases short, with 14 bases between. This CDR3 contains 16 residues. The CDR3 loop reads CASSPRTAGRNQPQHF. CDR3 nucleotides: TGTGCCAGCTCACCGCGAACGGCAGGGCGCAATCAGCCCCAGCATTTT.

On this clonotype: A read error may explain this, as a much larger clone is one base away. The J gene is TRBJ1-5, the V gene TRBV7-8; D might be TRBD1 (5 bases). Germline values: CDR1 SGHVS, CDR2 FQNEAQ. The CDR3 runs 17 residues. The ends were cut back, 2 bases at V and 5 bases at J, with 19 bases in the middle. The CDR3 sequence: CASSLRSSPSGDQPQHF. The CDR3 region has the DNA TGTGCCAGCAGCTTACGGTCCTCCCCCTCGGGGGATCAGCCCCAGCATTTT.

This clonotype was counted ten times or more. This chain's CDR3 is CAIVYEQYF. The CDR3 coding sequence is TGTGCCATCGTTTACGAGCAGTACTTC. The chain employs TRBV14 and TRBJ2-7; no clear D. The V end lost 10 bases, the J end lost 4 bases, and 5 bases lay between the germline ends. Germline CDR1 reads SGHDN; CDR2 reads FVKESK. This CDR3 is built from 9 residues.

This clonotype was seen only a few times. J is TRBJ1-2 and V is TRBV4-2; D is unresolved. CDR1 and CDR2 from the germline V gene are LGHNA and YNFKEQ. With 1 base removed from V and 4 bases from J, the gap between germline ends came to 22 bases. This CDR3 is 18 amino acids long. The CDR3: CASSQGASRVRLGYGYTF. The CDR3 bases are TGTGCCAGCAGCCAAGGCGCGTCTAGGGTAAGACTGGGCTATGGCTACACCTTC.

This clonotype was seen many times. This rearrangement joins TRBV7-9 to TRBJ1-4; D gene uncertain. The CDR3 has 15 amino acids. V lost 5 bases and J 0 bases, leaving 10 bases between the germline ends. The germline gives CDR1 SEHNR, CDR2 FQNEAQ (reference sequence). The CDR3 region has the DNA TGTGCCAGCAGCCCAGGCGCAACAACTAATGAAAAACTGTTTTTT. Its protein product is CASSPGATTNEKLFF.

This clonotype showed up just a few times. CDR3 residues: CSAIGTGGRSDTQYF. The CDR3 DNA sequence: TGCAGTGCCATTGGGACAGGGGGAAGGTCAGATACGCAGTATTTT. The rearrangement links TRBV20-1 to TRBJ2-3; 11 nucleotides agree with TRBD1. The ends lost 6 bases at V and 4 bases at J; junction bases unmatched: 9. CDR1 and CDR2 (germline): DFQATT, SNEGSKA (reference sequence). This CDR3 has 15 amino acids.